This TCR beta chain appears in the sequencing data of a study of cytomegalovirus exposure and HLA in healthy donors. PCR was performed using 60 Vbeta and 13 Jbeta primers. Clones were sequenced by immunoSEQ multiplex PCR, and TCRdb holds only the in-frame ones, with some missing. The data show 130,000 or so clones, 84% seen once. The V and J ends lost 7 bases and 7 bases respectively, with 11 bases between them. Germline values: CDR1 MRHNA, CDR2 SNTAGT. The CDR3 consists of 11 residues. This TCR came from a woman aged 18-35 years in good health and CMV-seropositive. V is TRBV6-4 and J is TRBJ2-7, with D unclear. The sequenced material came from PBMCs. Here the CDR3 DNA reads TGTGCCAGCAAACGACCCAGGGAGCAGTACTTC. The encoded protein is CASKRPREQYF.